A selection of T cell receptor beta chains follows, all from one sample in a study of CD8 T cells in ankylosing spondylitis. TCRdb itself ran the 5' RACE reads through MiXCR, one entry per CDR3 protein. The sample consists of over 150,000 distinct CDR3 sequences, around a sixth of them appearing once. The sample was blood, either unsorted or a sorted T cell fraction (not recorded which). Every receptor here comes from a male donor aged 5 to 29 with ankylosing spondylitis or in good health (not recorded which). The CDR3 runs from the conserved cysteine through the conserved F or W. Each record gives: J gene, clone size, V gene, D gene, CDR3 DNA, CDR3 protein. D genes are given only for firm matches. Not all rows give a size; the values are once, few, many and, for expanded clones, a class.

j_gene: TRBJ2-7; abundance: NA; v_gene: TRBV11-3; d_gene: NA; CDR3nt: TGTGCCAGCAGCTTAGAGAATGGTGTCAAATACTTC; CDR3aa: CASSLENGVKYF
j_gene: TRBJ2-1; abundance: many; v_gene: TRBV12-3/TRBV12-4; d_gene: TRBD2; CDR3nt: TGTGCCAGCAGATTAGCGGGAGGCTACAATGAGCAGTTCTTC; CDR3aa: CASRLAGGYNEQFF
j_gene: TRBJ2-4; abundance: many; v_gene: TRBV20-1; d_gene: NA; CDR3nt: TGCAGTGCTAGAGATCAGGGGTCACTAGCCAAAAACATTCAGTACTTC; CDR3aa: CSARDQGSLAKNIQYF
j_gene: TRBJ2-1; abundance: many; v_gene: TRBV24-1; d_gene: NA; CDR3nt: TGTGCCACCAGTGATTGGGGAGGCGATGAGCAGTTCTTC; CDR3aa: CATSDWGGDEQFF
j_gene: TRBJ2-5; abundance: many; v_gene: TRBV3-1; d_gene: NA; CDR3nt: TGTGCCAGCAGCCAACTTCCCGGGACAAATCAAGAGACCCAGTACTTC; CDR3aa: CASSQLPGTNQETQYF
j_gene: TRBJ2-1; abundance: many; v_gene: TRBV7-9; d_gene: NA; CDR3nt: TGTGCCAGCAGACCCCTTCTGGGACAACAGGAGTTCTTC; CDR3aa: CASRPLLGQQEFF
j_gene: TRBJ1-1; abundance: many; v_gene: TRBV6-1; d_gene: TRBD1; CDR3nt: TGTGCCAGCAGTGTCCCAGGGGGTACTGAAGCTTTCTTT; CDR3aa: CASSVPGGTEAFF
j_gene: TRBJ2-1; abundance: few; v_gene: TRBV29-1; d_gene: NA; CDR3nt: TGCAGCGTTGGGGAAGCGAGCTCCTACAATGAGCAGTTCTTC; CDR3aa: CSVGEASSYNEQFF
j_gene: TRBJ2-1; abundance: few; v_gene: TRBV7-6; d_gene: TRBD2; CDR3nt: TGTGCCAGCGCGTCTTCTAGCGGGACCGCTGAGCAGTTCTTC; CDR3aa: CASASSSGTAEQFF
j_gene: TRBJ2-3; abundance: many; v_gene: TRBV7-9; d_gene: TRBD2; CDR3nt: TGTGCCAGCAGCTTAAAGGCAGGGACTATAGGAGATACGCAGTATTTT; CDR3aa: CASSLKAGTIGDTQYF
j_gene: TRBJ2-4; abundance: NA; v_gene: TRBV2; d_gene: NA; CDR3nt: TGTGCCAGCAGTGTCCACCCAGGGTCGTCCAAAAACATTCAGTACTTC; CDR3aa: CASSVHPGSSKNIQYF
j_gene: TRBJ1-5; abundance: NA; v_gene: TRBV20-1; d_gene: NA; CDR3nt: TGCAGTGCTACCAACGCAGAGGCAATACGCAATCAGCCCCAGCATTTT; CDR3aa: CSATNAEAIRNQPQHF
j_gene: TRBJ2-5; abundance: few; v_gene: TRBV4-1; d_gene: NA; CDR3nt: TGCGCCAGCAGCCAATCCCCCGGGGTACTGTTGGAGACCCAGTACTTC; CDR3aa: CASSQSPGVLLETQYF
j_gene: TRBJ2-1; abundance: few; v_gene: TRBV13; d_gene: TRBD2; CDR3nt: TGTGCCAGCAGCCCTTACTTAGCGGGAGCCGGCTGGGAGCAGTTCTTC; CDR3aa: CASSPYLAGAGWEQFF
j_gene: TRBJ1-5; abundance: NA; v_gene: TRBV6-6; d_gene: NA; CDR3nt: TGTGCCAGCAGGACACAGGGAAATCAGCCCCAGCATTTT; CDR3aa: CASRTQGNQPQHF
j_gene: TRBJ1-2; abundance: many; v_gene: TRBV7-2; d_gene: NA; CDR3nt: TGTGCCAGCAGCCCAACTACAGGGACATATGGCTACACCTTC; CDR3aa: CASSPTTGTYGYTF
j_gene: TRBJ2-7; abundance: many; v_gene: TRBV5-6; d_gene: NA; CDR3nt: TGTGCCAGCAGCATAAGGTCCTACGAGCAGTACTTC; CDR3aa: CASSIRSYEQYF
j_gene: TRBJ1-1; abundance: NA; v_gene: TRBV23-1; d_gene: NA; CDR3nt: TGCGCCAGCAGTCATTCCGGGATTACGAACACTGAAGCTTTCTTT; CDR3aa: CASSHSGITNTEAFF
j_gene: TRBJ2-1; abundance: many; v_gene: TRBV5-1; d_gene: TRBD2; CDR3nt: TGCGCCAGCAGCTATGAGACTAGCGGGTTAGGTAATGAGCAGTTCTTC; CDR3aa: CASSYETSGLGNEQFF
j_gene: TRBJ2-5; abundance: many; v_gene: TRBV7-2; d_gene: TRBD1; CDR3nt: TGTGCCAGCAGCCTAAACAGGGGGCGAGAGACCCAGTACTTC; CDR3aa: CASSLNRGRETQYF
j_gene: TRBJ2-1; abundance: NA; v_gene: TRBV7-2; d_gene: NA; CDR3nt: TGTGCCAGCAGCGACGGGCCGAGTGAGAATGAGCAGTTCTTC; CDR3aa: CASSDGPSENEQFF
j_gene: TRBJ2-1; abundance: few; v_gene: TRBV20-1; d_gene: TRBD2; CDR3nt: TGCAGTGCTAGTCTAGCGGGAGCCTATGAGCAGTTCTTC; CDR3aa: CSASLAGAYEQFF
j_gene: TRBJ2-2; abundance: many; v_gene: TRBV6-2/TRBV6-3; d_gene: NA; CDR3nt: TGTGCCAGCAGTTACACGGTCGGGACCGGCACCGGGGAGCTGTTTTTT; CDR3aa: CASSYTVGTGTGELFF
j_gene: TRBJ2-1; abundance: many; v_gene: TRBV4-3; d_gene: NA; CDR3nt: TGCGCCAGCAGCCAAGATCCCCTCAATGAGCAGTTCTTC; CDR3aa: CASSQDPLNEQFF
j_gene: TRBJ1-1; abundance: many; v_gene: TRBV29-1; d_gene: TRBD1; CDR3nt: TGCAGCGTACGGGGACAGAGTACCGTGAACACTGAAGCTTTCTTT; CDR3aa: CSVRGQSTVNTEAFF
j_gene: TRBJ2-3; abundance: many; v_gene: TRBV18; d_gene: NA; CDR3nt: TGTGCCAGCTCTGACTTTCATAAGGCCCCAGATACGCAGTATTTT; CDR3aa: CASSDFHKAPDTQYF
j_gene: TRBJ1-1; abundance: few; v_gene: TRBV4-1; d_gene: TRBD1; CDR3nt: TGCGCCAGCAGCCAAGATAGGGGGCCGGCCACTGAAGCTTTCTTT; CDR3aa: CASSQDRGPATEAFF
j_gene: TRBJ2-2; abundance: NA; v_gene: TRBV10-1; d_gene: TRBD2; CDR3nt: TGCGCCAGCCCTTGGGAGTGCATTACTAGCGGGAGATACACCGGGGAGCTGTTTTTT; CDR3aa: CASPWECITSGRYTGELFF
j_gene: TRBJ2-1; abundance: many; v_gene: TRBV6-5; d_gene: NA; CDR3nt: TGTGCCAGCAGTTCCACATGGCACAATGAGCAGTTCTTC; CDR3aa: CASSSTWHNEQFF
j_gene: TRBJ2-2; abundance: NA; v_gene: TRBV29-1; d_gene: NA; CDR3nt: TGCAGCGTTGCCAGGGCCACCGGGGAGCTGTTTTTT; CDR3aa: CSVARATGELFF
j_gene: TRBJ2-4; abundance: NA; v_gene: TRBV7-9; d_gene: NA; CDR3nt: TGTGCCAGCAGCGACAGACAGGCCGTCTTAGCCAAAAACATTCAGTACTTC; CDR3aa: CASSDRQAVLAKNIQYF
j_gene: TRBJ2-2; abundance: NA; v_gene: TRBV7-9; d_gene: NA; CDR3nt: TGTGCCAGCAGCCCTCCGGCGTCCGGGGAGCTGTTTTTT; CDR3aa: CASSPPASGELFF
j_gene: TRBJ2-7; abundance: NA; v_gene: TRBV29-1; d_gene: NA; CDR3nt: TGCAGCGTTGAGGAGGGGGACGAGCAGTACTTC; CDR3aa: CSVEEGDEQYF
j_gene: TRBJ1-5; abundance: many; v_gene: TRBV6-2/TRBV6-3; d_gene: TRBD1; CDR3nt: TGTGCCAGCAGTGCGCTTACGACAGGGCCAAATCAGCCCCAGCATTTT; CDR3aa: CASSALTTGPNQPQHF
j_gene: TRBJ2-5; abundance: many; v_gene: TRBV2; d_gene: TRBD2; CDR3nt: TGTGCCAGCACTGTGGGGCCTAGCGGGATGGAGACCCAGTACTTC; CDR3aa: CASTVGPSGMETQYF
j_gene: TRBJ1-4; abundance: few; v_gene: TRBV9; d_gene: NA; CDR3nt: TGTGCCAGCAGCGTAGATCGTGAAAAACTGTTTTTT; CDR3aa: CASSVDREKLFF
j_gene: TRBJ2-2; abundance: many; v_gene: TRBV4-2; d_gene: TRBD1; CDR3nt: TGTGCCAGCAGCCCCACAGGGGTCAACACCGGGGAGCTGTTTTTT; CDR3aa: CASSPTGVNTGELFF